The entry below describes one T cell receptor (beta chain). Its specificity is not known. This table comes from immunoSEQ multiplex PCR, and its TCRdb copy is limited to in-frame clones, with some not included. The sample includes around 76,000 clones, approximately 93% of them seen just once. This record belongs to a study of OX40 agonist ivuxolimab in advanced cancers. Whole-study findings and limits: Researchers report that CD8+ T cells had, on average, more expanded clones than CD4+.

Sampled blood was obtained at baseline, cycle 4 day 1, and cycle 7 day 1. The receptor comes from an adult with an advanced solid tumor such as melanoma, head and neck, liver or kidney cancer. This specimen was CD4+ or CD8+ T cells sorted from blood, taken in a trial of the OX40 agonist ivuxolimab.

The CDR3 coding sequence is TGTGCCAGCAGTTTTTACCCCTCTCCTGTCAGTAATGAGCAGTTCTTC. Residues: CASSFYPSPVSNEQFF. This chain connects TRBV28 to TRBJ2-1; D gene uncertain. CDR3 length: 16 residues. V lost 3 bases and J lost 7, with 19 bases in between. The germline gives CDR1 MDHEN, CDR2 SYDVKM. Together with reference TRBV28 and TRBJ2-1, the CDR3 gives the full variable domain: DVKVTQSSRYLVKRTGEKVFLECVQDMDHENMFWYRQDPGLGLRLIYFSYDVKMKEKGDIPEGYSVSREKKERFSLILESASTNQTSMYLCASSFYPSPVSNEQFFGPGTRLTVL.